Listed below are T cell receptor beta chains from one sample, sequenced in a study of blood T cell repertoires in COVID-19. This table comes from immunoSEQ multiplex PCR, and its TCRdb copy is limited to in-frame clones, with some not included. Seen here are more than 400,000 clones, 70% to 90% observed once, and the top ten hold about 3%. Sequencing used peripheral blood. These receptors were collected from a human donor in a cohort sampled during active COVID-19. Each CDR3 is given with its conserved first and last residue. A D gene is named only where the DNA matches it firmly. The size of a clone is reported for some rows only, either as once, few or many, or as a class for expanded clones.

V	J	size	D	CDR3	DNA
TRBV7-3	TRBJ2-1	.	TRBD2	CASSGGLVSNEQFF	TGTGCCAGCAGCGGGGGACTAGTTTCCAATGAGCAGTTCTTC
TRBV4-3	TRBJ2-7	once	.	CASSQAGSRLEQYF	TGCGCCAGCAGCCAAGCTGGGTCCAGGCTGGAGCAGTACTTC
TRBV2	TRBJ2-1	.	.	CASSAGYNEQFF	TGTGCCAGCAGTGCGGGGTACAATGAGCAGTTCTTC
TRBV12-3/TRBV12-4	TRBJ2-3	.	TRBD2	CASRPTLAVRQYF	TGTGCCAGCAGACCAACCCTAGCGGTGCGGCAGTATTTT
TRBV7-8	TRBJ2-7	.	TRBD2	CASSLGTSGSSTRRAYEQYF	TGTGCCAGCAGCTTAGGGACTAGCGGGAGTTCTACCCGACGAGCCTACGAGCAGTACTTC
TRBV3-1/TRBV3-2	TRBJ1-3	.	.	CASSQFNFGNTIYF	TGTGCCAGCAGCCAATTTAACTTCGGAAACACCATATATTTT
TRBV7-3	TRBJ2-1	once	TRBD2	CASSLLAGVRNEQFF	TGTGCCAGCAGCTTATTAGCGGGAGTTCGCAATGAGCAGTTCTTC
TRBV19	TRBJ2-5	.	.	CASSIMSGGPAQYF	TGTGCCAGTAGTATTATGTCCGGCGGCCCGGCCCAGTACTTC
TRBV30	TRBJ1-1	.	TRBD1	CAGKYRGKFNLSPNTEAFF	TGTGCCGGAAAATACAGGGGGAAATTCAATTTATCTCCGAACACTGAAGCTTTCTTT
TRBV25-1	TRBJ1-4	.	.	CASSESSSGNNEKLFF	TGTGCCAGCAGTGAATCCAGTTCAGGGAATAATGAAAAACTGTTTTTT
TRBV9	TRBJ2-1	.	TRBD2	CASSVGGLARNNEQFF	TGTGCCAGCAGCGTAGGAGGACTAGCGAGAAACAATGAGCAGTTCTTC
TRBV11-2	TRBJ2-1	many	TRBD1	CASSLGTGSVSSYNEQFF	TGTGCCAGCAGCTTAGGGACAGGGTCCGTTAGCTCCTACAATGAGCAGTTCTTC
TRBV19	TRBJ1-1	.	.	CASSTTMNTEAFF	TGTGCCAGTAGTACGACAATGAACACTGAAGCTTTCTTT
TRBV30	TRBJ1-4	once	.	CAWSTDTLVEKLFF	TGTGCCTGGAGTACGGACACCTTAGTCGAAAAACTGTTTTTT
TRBV19	TRBJ2-7	.	.	CASRDSVVNEQYF	TGTGCCAGTAGGGACAGCGTCGTGAACGAGCAGTACTTC
TRBV27	TRBJ2-1	.	.	CASSSLTTNEQFF	TGTGCCAGCAGTTCTTTGACTACCAATGAGCAGTTCTTC
TRBV4-3	TRBJ2-1	few	TRBD2	CASSQQLAAYNEQFF	TGCGCCAGCAGTCAACAACTAGCGGCTTACAATGAGCAGTTCTTC
TRBV11-2	TRBJ2-4	once	.	CASSLGGGGNIQYF	TGTGCCAGCAGCTTGGGAGGTGGCGGAAACATTCAGTACTTC
TRBV6-1	TRBJ2-1	.	TRBD2	CASSEEGLEGNEQFF	TGTGCCAGCAGTGAGGAGGGACTAGAGGGCAATGAGCAGTTCTTC
TRBV7-3	TRBJ2-5	.	TRBD2	CASSLPGLAGARGRETQYF	TGTGCCAGCAGCTTGCCGGGACTAGCGGGAGCGAGAGGTAGAGAGACCCAGTACTTC
TRBV2	TRBJ2-7	.	TRBD1	CASQRDRGYEQYF	TGTGCCAGCCAACGGGACAGGGGCTACGAGCAGTACTTC
TRBV15	TRBJ1-3	once	.	CATSRDTFISSGNTIYF	TGTGCCACCAGCAGAGATACGTTCATCAGCTCTGGAAACACCATATATTTT
TRBV18	TRBJ1-3	.	.	CASSPTLPGNTIYF	TGTGCCAGCTCCCCTACGTTACCTGGAAACACCATATATTTT
TRBV2	TRBJ1-5	.	TRBD1	CASSLTGAGQPQHF	TGTGCCAGCAGTTTGACAGGGGCGGGCCAGCCCCAGCATTTT
TRBV30	TRBJ2-3	.	.	CAWSSGTDTQYF	TGTGCCTGGAGTAGCGGAACAGATACGCAGTATTTT
TRBV28	TRBJ2-1	.	TRBD1	CASKGGRENFDEQFF	TGTGCCAGCAAAGGGGGCAGGGAAAATTTCGATGAGCAGTTCTTC
TRBV18	TRBJ1-1	.	TRBD1	CASSPLQGQGNTEAFF	TGTGCCAGCTCACCACTACAGGGACAGGGGAACACTGAAGCTTTCTTT
TRBV7-3	TRBJ1-1	.	.	CASSLSRDTEAFF	TGTGCCAGCAGCTTAAGCAGGGACACTGAAGCTTTCTTT
TRBV29-1	TRBJ2-3	.	.	CSEIGRGGGTDTQYF	TGCAGTGAAATAGGGAGGGGGGGAGGCACAGATACGCAGTATTTT
TRBV4-1	TRBJ1-2	.	.	CASSQEGLGRGYTF	TGCGCCAGCAGCCAAGAAGGGCTGGGGAGAGGCTACACCTTC
TRBV3-1/TRBV3-2	TRBJ1-1	.	.	CASSYLGPGPEAFF	TGTGCCAGCAGCTATCTCGGTCCAGGGCCTGAAGCTTTCTTT
TRBV15	TRBJ1-1	.	TRBD1	CATSRVRGGSGAFF	TGTGCCACCAGCAGAGTGAGAGGGGGCTCGGGGGCTTTCTTT
TRBV20-1	TRBJ2-1	.	.	CSAGTVNEQFF	TGCAGTGCTGGAACAGTGAATGAGCAGTTCTTC
TRBV7-2	TRBJ2-5	.	TRBD1	CASSLGWDRGQTQYF	TGTGCCAGCAGCCTAGGATGGGACAGGGGCCAGACCCAGTACTTC
TRBV21-1	TRBJ2-5	.	.	CASSKASGVAQETQYF	TGTGCCAGCAGCAAAGCTAGCGGGGTTGCCCAAGAGACCCAGTACTTC
TRBV4-2	TRBJ2-3	.	.	CASSQVKSPAVDTQYF	TGTGCCAGCAGCCAAGTGAAGAGTCCGGCGGTCGATACGCAGTATTTT
TRBV19	TRBJ1-4	.	TRBD1	CASSIGTGPNEKLFF	TGTGCCAGTAGTATTGGGACAGGGCCTAATGAAAAACTGTTTTTT
TRBV30	TRBJ2-1	.	.	CAWSVQGNEQFF	TGTGCCTGGAGTGTACAGGGCAATGAGCAGTTCTTC
TRBV18	TRBJ2-3	.	.	CASSPKGDTQYF	TGTGCCAGCTCCCCCAAGGGGGATACGCAGTATTTT
TRBV19	TRBJ1-2	.	.	CASSIQGFAYGYTF	TGTGCCAGTAGTATCCAGGGTTTTGCCTATGGCTACACCTTC
TRBV28	TRBJ1-4	.	.	CASSFPLGTHREKLFF	TGTGCCAGCAGTTTCCCGCTAGGGACACACCGTGAAAAACTGTTTTTT
TRBV5-6	TRBJ2-5	.	TRBD2	CASSLGRLAGGYKETQYF	TGTGCCAGCAGCTTGGGGCGCCTAGCGGGAGGTTACAAAGAGACCCAGTACTTC
TRBV7-9	TRBJ2-2	.	.	CASSRGIPGELFF	TGTGCCAGCAGCCGCGGGATTCCCGGGGAGCTGTTTTTT
TRBV2	TRBJ2-7	many	TRBD2	CASRRWGTSGFYEQYF	TGTGCCAGCAGAAGATGGGGGACTAGCGGGTTTTACGAGCAGTACTTC
TRBV5-1	TRBJ2-1	.	TRBD2	CASSPTSGRVGEQFF	TGCGCCAGCAGCCCGACTAGCGGGAGGGTGGGTGAGCAGTTCTTC
TRBV30	TRBJ1-2	.	.	CAWSPYSYGYTF	TGTGCCTGGAGTCCTTACTCATATGGCTACACCTTC
TRBV7-9	TRBJ1-2	.	.	CASSPREYYGYTF	TGTGCCAGCAGCCCGAGGGAATACTATGGCTACACCTTC
TRBV5-1	TRBJ1-5	.	.	CASSLVRNQPQHF	TGCGCCAGCAGCTTGGTCAGAAATCAGCCCCAGCATTTT